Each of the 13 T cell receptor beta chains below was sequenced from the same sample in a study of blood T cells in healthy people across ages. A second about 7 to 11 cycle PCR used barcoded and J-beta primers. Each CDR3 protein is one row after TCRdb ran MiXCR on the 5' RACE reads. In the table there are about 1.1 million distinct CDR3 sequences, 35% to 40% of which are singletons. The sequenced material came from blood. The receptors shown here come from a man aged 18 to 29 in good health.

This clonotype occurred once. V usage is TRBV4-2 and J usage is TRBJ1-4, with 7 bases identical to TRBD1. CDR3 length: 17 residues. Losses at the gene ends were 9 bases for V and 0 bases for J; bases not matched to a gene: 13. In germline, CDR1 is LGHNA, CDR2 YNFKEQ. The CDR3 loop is CASSKSGQKPTNEKLFF. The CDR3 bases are TGTGCCAGTAGTAAGTCGGGACAGAAACCAACTAATGAAAAACTGTTTTTT.

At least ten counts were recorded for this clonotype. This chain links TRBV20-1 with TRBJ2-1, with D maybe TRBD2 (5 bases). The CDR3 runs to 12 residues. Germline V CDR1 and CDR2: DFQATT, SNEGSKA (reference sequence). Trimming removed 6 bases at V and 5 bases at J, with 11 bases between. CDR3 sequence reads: CSAGSGNNEQFF. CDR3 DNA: TGCAGTGCGGGATCCGGGAACAATGAGCAGTTCTTC.

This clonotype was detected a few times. For the CDR3, the DNA is TGCAGCGCCCTGACAGGGCTATACACCGGGGAGCTGTTTTTT. Translation gives CSALTGLYTGELFF. The chain has TRBV29-1 and TRBJ2-2; 7 bases line up with TRBD1. The CDR3 loop spans 14 amino acids. Germline V gene data show CDR1 as SQVTM and CDR2 as ANQGSEA. Trimming cost V 7 bases and J 3 bases; bases outside gene matches: 8.

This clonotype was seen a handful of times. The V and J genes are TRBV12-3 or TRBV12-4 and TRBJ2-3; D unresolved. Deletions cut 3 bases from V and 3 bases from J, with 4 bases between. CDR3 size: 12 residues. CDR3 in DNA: TGTGCCAGCAGTTTCGTAACAGATACGCAGTATTTT. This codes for CASSFVTDTQYF.

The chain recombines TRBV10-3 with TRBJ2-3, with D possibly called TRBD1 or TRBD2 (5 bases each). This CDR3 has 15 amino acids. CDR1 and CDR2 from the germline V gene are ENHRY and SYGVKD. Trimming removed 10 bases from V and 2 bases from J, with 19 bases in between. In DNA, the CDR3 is TGTGCCACCGGGACCCTGAGGGATGACACAGATACGCAGTATTTT. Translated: CATGTLRDDTDTQYF.

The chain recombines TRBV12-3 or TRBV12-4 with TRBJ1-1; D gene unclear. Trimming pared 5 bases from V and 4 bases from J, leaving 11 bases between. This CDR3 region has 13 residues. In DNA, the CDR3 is TGTGCCAGCAGTCTTCAGGAGTCCACTGAAGCTTTCTTT. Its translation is CASSLQESTEAFF.

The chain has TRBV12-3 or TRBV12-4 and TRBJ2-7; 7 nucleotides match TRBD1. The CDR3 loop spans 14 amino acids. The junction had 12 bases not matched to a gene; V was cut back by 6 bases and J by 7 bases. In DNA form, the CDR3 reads TGTGCCAGCAGGGTAACGGGACAGACAAATGAGCAGTACTTC. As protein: CASRVTGQTNEQYF.

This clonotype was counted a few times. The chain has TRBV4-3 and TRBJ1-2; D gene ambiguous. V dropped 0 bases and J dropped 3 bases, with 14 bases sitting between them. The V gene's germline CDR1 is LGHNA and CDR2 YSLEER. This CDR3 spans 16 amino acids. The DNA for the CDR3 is TGCGCCAGCAGCCAAGATGAGTGGAGTGGAGACTATGGCTACACCTTC. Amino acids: CASSQDEWSGDYGYTF.

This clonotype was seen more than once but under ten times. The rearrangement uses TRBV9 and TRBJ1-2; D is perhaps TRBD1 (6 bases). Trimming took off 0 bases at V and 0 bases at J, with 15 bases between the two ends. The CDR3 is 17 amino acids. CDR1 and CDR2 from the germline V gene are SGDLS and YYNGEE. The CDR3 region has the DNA TGTGCCAGCAGCGTAGGACCGACAGGTGCCGCTAACTATGGCTACACCTTC. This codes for CASSVGPTGAANYGYTF. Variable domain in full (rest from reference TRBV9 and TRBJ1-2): DSGVTQTPKHLITATGQRVTLRCSPRSGDLSVYWYQQSLDQGLQFLIQYYNGEERAKGNILERFSAQQFPDLHSELNLSSLELGDSALYFCASSVGPTGAANYGYTFGSGTRLTVV.

The CDR3 DNA follows: TGCGCCAGCAGCCAAGATCGAATTGGAGGATCCTACGAGCAGTACTTC. It is translated as CASSQDRIGGSYEQYF. The chain links TRBV4-3 to TRBJ2-7; weak D call: TRBD2 (5 bases). Per germline, CDR1 LGHNA and CDR2 YSLEER. This CDR3 has 16 amino acids. Trimming took 0 bases from V and 1 from J, leaving 13 bases between them.

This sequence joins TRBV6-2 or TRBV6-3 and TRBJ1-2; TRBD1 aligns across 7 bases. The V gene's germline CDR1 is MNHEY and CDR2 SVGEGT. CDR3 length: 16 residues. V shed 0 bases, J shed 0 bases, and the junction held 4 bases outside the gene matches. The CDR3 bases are TGTGCCAGCAGTTACTCGACAGGGAAGACTAACTATGGCTACACCTTC. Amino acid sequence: CASSYSTGKTNYGYTF.

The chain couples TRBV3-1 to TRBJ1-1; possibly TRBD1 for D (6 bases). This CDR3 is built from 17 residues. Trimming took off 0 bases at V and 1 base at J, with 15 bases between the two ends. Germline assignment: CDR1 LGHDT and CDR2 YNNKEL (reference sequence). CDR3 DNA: TGTGCCAGCAGCCAAGATGGGGCAGGGGTCTGGAACACTGAAGCTTTCTTT. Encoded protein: CASSQDGAGVWNTEAFF.

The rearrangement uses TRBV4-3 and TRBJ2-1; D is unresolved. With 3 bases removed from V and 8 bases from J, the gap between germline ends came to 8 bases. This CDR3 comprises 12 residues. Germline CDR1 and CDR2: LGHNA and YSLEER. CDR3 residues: CASSQVSYEQFF. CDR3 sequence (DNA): TGCGCCAGCAGCCAGGTCTCCTATGAGCAGTTCTTC.